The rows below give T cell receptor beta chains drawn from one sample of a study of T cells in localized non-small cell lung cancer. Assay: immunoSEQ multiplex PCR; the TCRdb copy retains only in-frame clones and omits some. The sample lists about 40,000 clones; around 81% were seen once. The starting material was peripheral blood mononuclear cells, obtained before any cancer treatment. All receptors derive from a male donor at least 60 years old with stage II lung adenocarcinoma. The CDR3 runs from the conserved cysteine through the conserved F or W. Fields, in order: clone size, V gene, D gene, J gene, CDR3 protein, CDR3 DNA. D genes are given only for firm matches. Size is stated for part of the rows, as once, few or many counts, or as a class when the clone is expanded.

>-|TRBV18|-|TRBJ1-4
CASSSEMTEKLFF
TGTGCCAGCTCTTCAGAGATGACTGAAAAACTGTTTTTT
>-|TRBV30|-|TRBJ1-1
CAWNPTSHTEAFF
TGTGCCTGGAACCCTACATCGCACACTGAAGCTTTCTTT
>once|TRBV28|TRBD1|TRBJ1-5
CASSLRGQGRDQPQHF
TGTGCCAGCAGTTTGCGGGGACAGGGAAGGGATCAGCCCCAGCATTTT
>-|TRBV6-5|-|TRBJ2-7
CASSLSGEPYEQYF
TGTGCCAGCAGCCTTAGCGGTGAGCCCTACGAGCAGTACTTC
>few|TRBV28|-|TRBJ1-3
CASSLNTGGNTIYF
TGTGCCAGCAGTTTAAACACGGGTGGAAACACCATATATTTT
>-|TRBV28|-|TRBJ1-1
CAIGQSMNTEAFF
TGTGCCATCGGACAGTCCATGAACACTGAAGCTTTCTTT
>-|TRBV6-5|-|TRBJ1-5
CASSYSPGKNQPQHF
TGTGCCAGCAGTTACTCGCCGGGTAAGAATCAGCCCCAGCATTTT
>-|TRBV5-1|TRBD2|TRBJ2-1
CASSLDGGSSYNEQFF
TGCGCCAGCAGCTTGGACGGGGGGAGCTCCTACAATGAGCAGTTCTTC
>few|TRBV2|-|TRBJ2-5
CASSEGSLSVETQYF
TGTGCCAGCAGTGAGGGAAGTCTAAGTGTAGAGACCCAGTACTTC
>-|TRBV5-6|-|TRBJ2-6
CASSWGPGSGANVLTF
TGTGCCAGCAGCTGGGGGCCGGGCTCTGGGGCCAACGTCCTGACTTTC
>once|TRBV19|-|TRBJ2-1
CASSIDGSFREQFF
TGTGCCAGTAGTATAGATGGTTCCTTCCGTGAGCAGTTCTTC
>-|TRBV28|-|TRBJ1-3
CASVTSSGNTIYF
TGTGCCAGCGTCACGAGCTCTGGAAACACCATATATTTT
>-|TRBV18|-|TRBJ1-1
CASSHLDGGNTEAFF
TGTGCCAGCTCACACCTTGATGGGGGAAACACTGAAGCTTTCTTT
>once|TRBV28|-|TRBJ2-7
CASRRTGSTYEQYF
TGTGCCAGCAGACGAACCGGGTCAACTTACGAGCAGTACTTC
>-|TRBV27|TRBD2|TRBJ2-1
CASRRTGRNEQFF
TGTGCCAGCAGAAGGACCGGGAGGAATGAGCAGTTCTTC
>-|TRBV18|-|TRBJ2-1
CASSPLEAGEQFF
TGTGCCAGCTCACCCCTTGAGGCAGGTGAGCAGTTCTTC
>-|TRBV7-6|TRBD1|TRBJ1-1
CASSLVGRQGVTEAFF
TGTGCCAGCAGCTTAGTAGGACGACAGGGAGTCACTGAAGCTTTCTTT
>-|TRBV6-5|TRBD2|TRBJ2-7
CASSYLAGGGNEQYF
TGTGCCAGCAGTTATCTAGCGGGAGGAGGAAACGAGCAGTACTTC
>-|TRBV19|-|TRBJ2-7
CASSDLASSYEQYF
TGTGCCAGTAGCGACTTAGCGTCCTCCTACGAGCAGTACTTC
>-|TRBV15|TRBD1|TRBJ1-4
CATSRVRDSYEKLFF
TGTGCCACCAGCAGGGTCCGGGACAGTTATGAAAAACTGTTTTTT
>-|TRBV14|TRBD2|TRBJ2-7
CASSHLLAGEDPFEQYF
TGTGCCAGCAGCCACCTACTAGCGGGGGAGGATCCCTTCGAGCAGTACTTC
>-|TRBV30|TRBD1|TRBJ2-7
CAWSVRLQGARVNYEQYF
TGTGCCTGGAGTGTACGACTCCAGGGGGCCAGGGTAAACTACGAGCAGTACTTC
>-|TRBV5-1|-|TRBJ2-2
CASRRTVDTGELFF
TGCGCCAGCAGAAGGACAGTAGACACCGGGGAGCTGTTTTTT
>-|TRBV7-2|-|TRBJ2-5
CASTRGIEETQYF
TGTGCCAGCACCCGGGGGATAGAAGAGACCCAGTACTTC
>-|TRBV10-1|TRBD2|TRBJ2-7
CASSESKRVAGDLNYEQYF
TGCGCCAGCAGTGAGTCGAAGCGGGTAGCGGGGGACCTTAACTACGAGCAGTACTTC
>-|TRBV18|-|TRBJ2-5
CASSPDLEETQYF
TGTGCCAGCTCACCGGATTTGGAAGAGACCCAGTACTTC
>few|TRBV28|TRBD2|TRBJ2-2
CASSSSGRGNTGELFF
TGTGCCAGCAGTTCCAGCGGGAGGGGTAACACCGGGGAGCTGTTTTTT
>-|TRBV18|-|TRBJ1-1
CASSPGLNTEAFF
TGTGCCAGCTCGCCGGGCCTGAACACTGAAGCTTTCTTT
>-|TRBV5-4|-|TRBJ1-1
CASSLAVGNTEAFF
TGTGCCAGCAGCTTGGCGGTGGGAAACACTGAAGCTTTCTTT
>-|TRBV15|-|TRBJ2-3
CATSRESSVGSTDTQYF
TGTGCCACCAGCAGAGAGTCGAGCGTAGGTTCGACAGATACGCAGTATTTT
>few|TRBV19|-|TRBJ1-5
CASSPGRINQPQHF
TGTGCCAGTAGCCCAGGCCGGATAAATCAGCCCCAGCATTTT
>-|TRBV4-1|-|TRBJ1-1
CASRSQGILDTEAFF
TGCGCCAGCAGGAGTCAGGGGATCTTGGACACTGAAGCTTTCTTT
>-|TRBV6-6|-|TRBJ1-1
CASSPDGIPFF
TGTGCCAGCAGCCCGGACGGAATCCCTTTCTTT
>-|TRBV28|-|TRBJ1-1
CASSLRLGEAFF
TGTGCCAGCAGTTTACGCCTCGGGGAAGCTTTCTTT
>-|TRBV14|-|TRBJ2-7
CASSQDEALPYEQYF
TGTGCCAGCAGCCAAGATGAGGCCCTCCCCTACGAGCAGTACTTC
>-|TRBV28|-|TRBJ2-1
CASSLSGFDGDEQFF
TGTGCCAGCAGTTTATCGGGGTTCGATGGCGATGAGCAGTTCTTC
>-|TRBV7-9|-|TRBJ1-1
CASSRGTVNTEAFF
TGTGCCAGCAGCCGAGGAACAGTAAACACTGAAGCTTTCTTT
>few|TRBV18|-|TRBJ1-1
CASSPVRHQNTEAFF
TGTGCCAGCTCACCAGTTAGACATCAGAACACTGAAGCTTTCTTT
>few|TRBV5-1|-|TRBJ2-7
CASSLGDTAVGEQYF
TGCGCCAGCAGCTTGGGGGACACAGCAGTCGGAGAGCAGTACTTC
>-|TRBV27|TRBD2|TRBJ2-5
CASSLIFLASGQETQYF
TGTGCCAGCAGTTTAATCTTTTTGGCTAGCGGACAAGAGACCCAGTACTTC
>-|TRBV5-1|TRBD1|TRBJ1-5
CASSLGDRENQPQHF
TGCGCCAGCAGCTTGGGGGACAGGGAGAATCAGCCCCAGCATTTT
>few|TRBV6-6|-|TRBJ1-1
CASLSDGLNTEAFF
TGTGCCAGCCTTTCGGACGGCTTGAACACTGAAGCTTTCTTT
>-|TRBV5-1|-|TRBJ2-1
CASSLDSNEQFF
TGCGCCAGCAGCTTGGACAGCAACGAGCAGTTCTTC
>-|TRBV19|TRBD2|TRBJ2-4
CASSIATSGNLAKNIQYF
TGTGCCAGTAGTATCGCCACTAGCGGGAATCTAGCCAAAAACATTCAGTACTTC
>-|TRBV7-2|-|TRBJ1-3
CASSLRRAPNTIYF
TGTGCCAGCAGCTTGCGCAGGGCGCCAAACACCATATATTTT
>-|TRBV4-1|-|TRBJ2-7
CASSQAQSSSYEQYF
TGCGCCAGCAGCCAAGCCCAGTCGAGCTCCTACGAGCAGTACTTC